Below, one T cell receptor (beta chain) is given with its context. The target antigen is unknown. The sample is drawn from a study of cytomegalovirus exposure and HLA in healthy donors. Germline V lookup: CDR1 LGHNA, CDR2 YNFKEQ. With 1 base clipped from V and 5 bases from J, the junction kept 6 bases outside the gene matches. CDR3 length: 16 residues. Each donor's status was that of a healthy bone marrow donor. PCR was performed using 60 Vbeta and 13 Jbeta primers. The method was immunoSEQ multiplex PCR; TCRdb's version includes in-frame clones alone and lacks a portion of them. The sample lists over 150,000 clones; roughly 78% were seen once. Study-wide results and limits: Immune exposure information available was restricted to CMV serostatus. Some V segments could not be told apart, so they were left out, TRBV6-2 and TRBV6-3 among them. Confirmation in vitro established that a few CMV-associated chains were specific for CMV antigens.

Sequenced sample: PBMCs. The chain links TRBV4-2 to TRBJ2-7, with 12 bases matching TRBD2. This sequence originates from a middle-aged man in good health and CMV-seronegative. The CDR3: CASSQVLAGGPDEQYF. The CDR3 nucleotides are TGTGCCAGCAGCCAAGTTCTAGCGGGAGGGCCTGACGAGCAGTACTTC.